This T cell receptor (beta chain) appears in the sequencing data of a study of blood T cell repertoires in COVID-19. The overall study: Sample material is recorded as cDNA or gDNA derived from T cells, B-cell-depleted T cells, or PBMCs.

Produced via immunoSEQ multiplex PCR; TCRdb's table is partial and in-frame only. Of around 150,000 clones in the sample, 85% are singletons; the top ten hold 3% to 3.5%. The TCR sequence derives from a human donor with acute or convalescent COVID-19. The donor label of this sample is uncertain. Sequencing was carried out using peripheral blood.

The CDR3 DNA reads as TGTGCCTGGGGAACTGGGACAGGGAATACTGAAGCTTTCTTT. Amino acids: CAWGTGTGNTEAFF. The V gene is TRBV30, the J gene TRBJ1-1, with 9 bases that match TRBD1. V shed 5 bases and J 5 bases; nucleotides not matched to a gene: 9. CDR1 and CDR2 from the germline V gene are GTSNPN and SVGIG (reference sequence). This CDR3 is 14 amino acids long.